The 19 T cell receptor beta chains listed next were all sequenced from one sample in a study of regulatory T cells in long-lasting Graves disease (dated by TCRdb to 2020 to 2022). Libraries were made using multiplex PCR. The listed sequencing device is Illumina HiSeq 4000. To build TCR beta libraries, CDR3 regions were amplified by Arm-PCR using iRepertoire HTBI primers. TCRdb cleaned the public reads at Q25 with fastp, built clones with MiXCR and kept in-frame beta chains. Each entry merges the rows of one CDR3 protein and shows their most common DNA and genes. A total of 410,000 or so distinct CDR3 sequences appear in this sample, about 15% of them only once. In total, the top ten clones hold 16% of the sample. In light of the paper, this sample's time point label describes: newly diagnosed GD, antithyroid drugs for less than 3 months. RNA was extracted from PBMCs in TRIzol for both TCR sequencing and RNA sequencing.

These sequences were also reported in another study, on T cells in Graves' hyperthyroidism and ophthalmopathy.

Specimen: peripheral blood mononuclear cells (PBMCs), collected at new diagnosis, from a patient treated with antithyroid drugs. The receptor set was obtained from a woman aged 25 to 45 with Graves disease. Donor details come from another sample of the same person, matched by shared clones.

This clonotype occurred many times. V usage is TRBV29-1 and J usage is TRBJ2-5; D gene unclear. This CDR3 has 13 amino acids. V lost 4 bases and J lost 5, with 14 bases in between. CDR1 and CDR2 from the germline V gene are SQVTM and ANQGSEA. The CDR3 DNA sequence: TGCAGCGTTGTTAGGGTCAGTGGGGAGACCCAGTACTTC. This codes for CSVVRVSGETQYF.

This clonotype showed up many times. The chain joins TRBV24-1 to TRBJ1-5; D remains unclear. With 2 bases removed from V and 1 base from J, the gap between germline ends came to 11 bases. The CDR3 contains 16 residues. Germline CDR1 is KGHDR and CDR2 is SFDVKD. The CDR3 reads CATSDYEVSSNQPQHF. In DNA form, the CDR3 reads TGTGCCACCAGTGATTATGAGGTGTCGAGCAATCAGCCCCAGCATTTT.

In its sample, this clonotype was seen a few times. A much more abundant neighbour one base away suggests this may be a read error. The V gene is TRBV5-1, the J gene TRBJ2-1, with TRBD2 matching 12 bases. The germline V gene encodes CDR1 SGHRS and CDR2 YFSETQ. The length of the CDR3 is 13 residues. The CDR3 reads CASTGLAGKERFF. CDR3 nucleotides: TGCGCCAGCACCGGACTAGCGGGAAAGGAGCGGTTCTTC.

This clonotype was seen ten or more times. The chain joins TRBV2 to TRBJ1-1; 8 bases fit TRBD1. Per germline, CDR1 SNHLY and CDR2 FYNNEI. The trim removed 6 bases at V and 1 base at J, leaving 4 bases unmatched. The CDR3 runs to 14 residues. Here the CDR3 reads CASRRQGRNTEAFF. The CDR3 DNA follows: TGTGCCAGCAGACGACAGGGGCGGAACACTGAAGCTTTCTTT.

The chain recombines TRBV20-1 with TRBJ2-3; D might be TRBD1 or TRBD2, each matching 6 bases. CDR3 length equals 12 residues. V was cut by 6 bases and J by 6 bases, with 13 bases left in between. Germline CDR1 and CDR2: DFQATT and SNEGSKA (reference sequence). The CDR3 sequence is CSARGPGDTQYF. DNA for the CDR3: TGCAGTGCCCGGGGGCCGGGGGATACGCAGTATTTT.

The chain couples TRBV14 to TRBJ2-2; D might be TRBD1 (6 bases). Trimming removed 7 bases at V and 4 bases at J, with 13 bases between. CDR3 length equals 14 residues. In germline, CDR1 is SGHDN, CDR2 FVKESK. This chain's CDR3 is CASKPGHPTGELFF. The CDR3 nucleotides read TGTGCCAGCAAACCGGGACACCCCACCGGGGAGCTGTTTTTT.

This clonotype came up many times. V is TRBV18 and J is TRBJ1-1; no definite D call. Germline CDR1 KGHSH, CDR2 LQKENI. The CDR3 totals 11 residues. V dropped 2 bases and J dropped 7 bases, with 5 bases sitting between them. CDR3 protein: CASSPGLEAFF. The DNA for the CDR3 is TGTGCCAGCTCACCAGGACTTGAAGCTTTCTTT.

This clonotype has a count of ten or more. CDR3 sequence reads: CASSFLTRAGGVANEQFF. The CDR3, as DNA: TGTGCCAGCAGTTTTTTGACCCGGGCGGGAGGGGTAGCCAATGAGCAGTTCTTC. The chain joins TRBV12-3 or TRBV12-4 to TRBJ2-1, with 9 bases identical to TRBD2. This CDR3 comprises 18 residues. Losses at the gene ends were 3 bases for V and 6 bases for J; bases not matched to a gene: 15.

This clonotype has at least ten counts. The chain links TRBV11-2 to TRBJ2-5; D is uncertain. The V end lost 5 bases, the J end lost 5 bases, and 9 bases lay between the germline ends. Per germline, CDR1 SGHAT and CDR2 FQNNGV. CDR3 length equals 12 residues. CDR3 DNA sequence: TGTGCCAGCAGCCAGGATCTCGAGACCCAGTACTTC. Its translation: CASSQDLETQYF.

This rearrangement joins TRBV7-9 to TRBJ2-7; D not certain. Trimming took off 6 bases at V and 3 bases at J, with 21 bases between the two ends. This CDR3 is 16 amino acids long. From germline, CDR1 is SEHNR and CDR2 FQNEAQ (reference sequence). The CDR3 DNA is TGTGCCAGCAGTACCGGAGACCCTCTGATCCTCTACGAGCAGTACTTC. It codes for CASSTGDPLILYEQYF.

Ten or more counts support this clonotype. The V gene is TRBV6-1, the J gene TRBJ2-2, with 7 bases aligning to TRBD1. The J segment lost 5 bases and the V segment lost 4 bases, leaving 4 bases of the junction unmatched. Germline V gene sequence: CDR1 MNHNS, CDR2 SASEGT. The CDR3 runs to 14 residues. CDR3 residues: CASSADRVTGELFF. In DNA, the CDR3 is TGTGCCAGCAGTGCTGACAGGGTTACCGGGGAGCTGTTTTTT.

This clonotype was seen ten or more times. The chain joins TRBV11-2 to TRBJ2-1; no clear D gene. The germline gives CDR1 SGHAT, CDR2 FQNNGV. The CDR3 is 10 residues long. Trimming pared 1 base from V and 9 bases from J, leaving 1 base between. The CDR3 loop reads CASSLGEQFF. In DNA form, the CDR3 reads TGTGCCAGCAGCTTAGGTGAGCAGTTCTTC.

The rearrangement joins TRBV2 to TRBJ1-4; D unclear. Germline CDR1 SNHLY, CDR2 FYNNEI. V was cut by 7 bases and J by 16 bases, with 22 bases left in between. The CDR3 is made up of 13 amino acids. The CDR3 is CASKPDGVDLKFF. The CDR3 nucleotides are TGTGCCAGCAAACCCGATGGGGTCGACCTGAAGTTTTTT.

This clonotype has ten or more counts. The CDR3 DNA reads as TGTGCCAGCATTATGTCTCTAGCGGGAGGGTCAGATACGCAGTATTTT. Protein: CASIMSLAGGSDTQYF. This chain joins TRBV27 and TRBJ2-3; 12 bases agree with TRBD2. The germline V gene encodes CDR1 MNHEY and CDR2 SMNVEV (reference sequence). The CDR3 totals 16 residues. V gave up 7 bases and J gave up 4 bases; unmatched junction bases: 9.

This clonotype was observed at least ten times. The CDR3 DNA reads TGTGCCAGCAGCCCTAGCGGGAGGGCCGGGAATGAGCAGTTCTTC. Translation gives CASSPSGRAGNEQFF. This rearrangement joins TRBV14 to TRBJ2-1; TRBD2 matches at 12 bases. Germline V gene data show CDR1 as SGHDN and CDR2 as FVKESK. There are 15 residues in the CDR3. After removal of 4 bases from V and 7 bases from J, the junction contained 5 bases not matched to a gene.

This clonotype showed up many times. The V call is TRBV6-2 or TRBV6-3, the J call TRBJ2-7; 8 bases match TRBD2. The CDR3 consists of 13 residues. The trim removed 0 bases at V and 13 bases at J, leaving 8 bases unmatched. The V gene's germline CDR1 is MNHEY and CDR2 SVGEGT. The CDR3 spells CASSYSYSGINYF. The CDR3 DNA sequence: TGTGCCAGCAGTTACTCGTATAGCGGGATTAACTACTTC.

In this sample, this clonotype turned up a few times. The chain has TRBV12-3 or TRBV12-4 and TRBJ2-3, with TRBD2 identical over 12 bases. The CDR3 has 18 amino acids. J gave up 1 base and V 7 bases, and 12 bases lay outside the gene matches. In DNA, the CDR3 is TGTGCCAGCAATAACGGGGGGGCTAGCGGGAGGGGCACAGATACGCAGTATTTT. It yields the protein CASNNGGASGRGTDTQYF.

This clonotype was seen a few times. The rearrangement links TRBV20-1 to TRBJ1-2, with 10 bases fitting TRBD1. The CDR3 totals 15 residues. Germline values: CDR1 DFQATT, CDR2 SNEGSKA (reference sequence). Trimming took 6 bases from V and 7 from J; bases not matched to a gene: 14. The CDR3 reads CSALTVGQGFFGYTF. The DNA for the CDR3 is TGCAGTGCCTTGACCGTGGGACAGGGGTTTTTTGGCTACACCTTC.

To note about this clonotype: Just one base apart from a much larger clone, this may be a read error. V is TRBV27 and J is TRBJ1-1; a weak D match, TRBD1 (5 bases). The CDR3 is 15 residues long. CDR1 is MNHEY, CDR2 SMNVEV, per germline (reference sequence). The CDR3 coding sequence is TGTGTCAGCAGTTTTGGGAGGGGAATGAACACTGAAGCTTTCTTT. This sequence encodes CVSSFGRGMNTEAFF.